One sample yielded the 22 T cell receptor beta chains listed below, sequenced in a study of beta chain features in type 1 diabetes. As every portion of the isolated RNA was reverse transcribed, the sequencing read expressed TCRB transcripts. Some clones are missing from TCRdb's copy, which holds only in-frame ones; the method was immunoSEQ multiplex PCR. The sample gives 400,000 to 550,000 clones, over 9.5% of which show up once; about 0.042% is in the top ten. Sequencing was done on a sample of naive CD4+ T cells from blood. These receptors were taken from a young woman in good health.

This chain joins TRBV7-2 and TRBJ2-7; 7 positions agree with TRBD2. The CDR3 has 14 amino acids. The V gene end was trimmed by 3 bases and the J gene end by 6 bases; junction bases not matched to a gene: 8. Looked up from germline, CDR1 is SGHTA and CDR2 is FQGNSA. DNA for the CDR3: TGTGCCAGCAGCTTGGGGACTATGTCCGGCGAGCAGTACTTC. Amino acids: CASSLGTMSGEQYF.

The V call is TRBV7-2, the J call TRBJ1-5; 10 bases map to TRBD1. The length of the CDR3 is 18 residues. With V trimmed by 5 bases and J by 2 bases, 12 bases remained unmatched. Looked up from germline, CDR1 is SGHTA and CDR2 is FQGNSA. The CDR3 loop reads CASSKSGTGDPRNQPQHF. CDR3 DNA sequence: TGTGCCAGCAGCAAATCCGGGACAGGGGACCCACGCAATCAGCCCCAGCATTTT. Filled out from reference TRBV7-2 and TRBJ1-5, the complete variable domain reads GAGVSQSPSNKVTEKGKDVELRCDPISGHTALYWYRQSLGQGLEFLIYFQGNSAPDKSGLPSDRFSAERTGGSVSTLTIQRTQQEDSAVYLCASSKSGTGDPRNQPQHFGDGTRLSIL.

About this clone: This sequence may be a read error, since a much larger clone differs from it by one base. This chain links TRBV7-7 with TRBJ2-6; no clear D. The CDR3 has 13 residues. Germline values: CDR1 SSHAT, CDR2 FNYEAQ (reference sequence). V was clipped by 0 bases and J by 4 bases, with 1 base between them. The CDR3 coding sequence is TGTGCCAGCAGCTTAGCAGGGGCCAACGTCCTGACTTTC. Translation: CASSLAGANVLTF.

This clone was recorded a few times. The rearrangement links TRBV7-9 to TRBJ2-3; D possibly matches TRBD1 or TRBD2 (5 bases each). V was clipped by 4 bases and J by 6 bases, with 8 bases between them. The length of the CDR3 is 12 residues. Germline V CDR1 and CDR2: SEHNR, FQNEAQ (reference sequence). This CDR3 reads CASSSEGDTQYF. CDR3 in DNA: TGTGCCAGCAGCTCTGAGGGGGATACGCAGTATTTT.

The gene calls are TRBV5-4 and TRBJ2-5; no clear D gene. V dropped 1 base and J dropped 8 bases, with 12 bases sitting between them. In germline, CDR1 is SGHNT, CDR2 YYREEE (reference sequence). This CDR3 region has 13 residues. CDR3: CASSLREGQTQYF. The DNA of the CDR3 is TGTGCCAGCAGCTTGAGGGAAGGCCAAACCCAGTACTTC.

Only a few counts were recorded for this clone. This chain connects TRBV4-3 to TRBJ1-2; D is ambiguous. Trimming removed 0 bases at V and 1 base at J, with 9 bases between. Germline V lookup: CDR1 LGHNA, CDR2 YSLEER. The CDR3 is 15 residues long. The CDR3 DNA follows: TGCGCCAGCAGCCAAGAAGTTTCGGTTAACTATGGCTACACCTTC. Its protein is CASSQEVSVNYGYTF.

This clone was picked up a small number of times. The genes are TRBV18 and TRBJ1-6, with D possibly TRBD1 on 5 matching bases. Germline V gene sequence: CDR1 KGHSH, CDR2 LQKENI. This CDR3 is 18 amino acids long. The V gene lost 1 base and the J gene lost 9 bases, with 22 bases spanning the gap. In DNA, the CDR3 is TGTGCCAGCTCACCACTTTATTCGGCGGGGACTCTTGGTTCACCCCTCCACTTT. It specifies CASSPLYSAGTLGSPLHF.

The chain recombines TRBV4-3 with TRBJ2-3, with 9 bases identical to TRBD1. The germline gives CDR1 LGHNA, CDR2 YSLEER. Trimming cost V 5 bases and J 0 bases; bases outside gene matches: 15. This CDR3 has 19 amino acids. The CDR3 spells CASSFSLGSGQGSTDTQYF. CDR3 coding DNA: TGCGCCAGCAGCTTTTCGTTGGGCTCCGGACAGGGGAGCACAGATACGCAGTATTTT.

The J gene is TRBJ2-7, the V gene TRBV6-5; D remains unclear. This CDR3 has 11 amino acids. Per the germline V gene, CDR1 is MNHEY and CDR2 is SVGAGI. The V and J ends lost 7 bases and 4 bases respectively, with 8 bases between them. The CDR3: CASTSGYEQYF. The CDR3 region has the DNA TGTGCCAGCACGTCTGGGTACGAGCAGTACTTC.

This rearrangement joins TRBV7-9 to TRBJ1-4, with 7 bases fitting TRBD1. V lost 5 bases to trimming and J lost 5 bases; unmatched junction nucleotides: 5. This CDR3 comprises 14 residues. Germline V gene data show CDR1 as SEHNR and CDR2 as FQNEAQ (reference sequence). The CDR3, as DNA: TGTGCCAGCAGCCGAGGGGGCGAGAATGAAAAACTGTTTTTT. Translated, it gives CASSRGGENEKLFF. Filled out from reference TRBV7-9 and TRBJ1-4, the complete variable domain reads DTGVSQNPRHKITKRGQNVTFRCDPISEHNRLYWYRQTLGQGPEFLTYFQNEAQLEKSRLLSDRFSAERPKGSFSTLEIQRTEQGDSAMYLCASSRGGENEKLFFGSGTQLSVL.

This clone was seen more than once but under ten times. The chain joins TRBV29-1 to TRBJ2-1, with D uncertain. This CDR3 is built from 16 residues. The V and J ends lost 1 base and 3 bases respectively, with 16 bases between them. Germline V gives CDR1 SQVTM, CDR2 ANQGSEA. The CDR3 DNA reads TGCAGCGTTGAAGGTTCCCCCACTACTCGCTACAATGAGCAGTTCTTC. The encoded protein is CSVEGSPTTRYNEQFF.

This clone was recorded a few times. In nucleotides, the CDR3 is TGCGCCAGCAGTCCTCCCACTAAACAGGGGGAGAGCACCGGGGAGCTGTTTTTT. Translated, it gives CASSPPTKQGESTGELFF. V usage is TRBV23-1 and J usage is TRBJ2-2; 8 bases fit TRBD1. TRBV23-1 is marked as an open reading frame, function uncertain. Losses at the gene ends were 4 bases for V and 4 bases for J; bases not matched to a gene: 14. The CDR3 totals 18 residues.

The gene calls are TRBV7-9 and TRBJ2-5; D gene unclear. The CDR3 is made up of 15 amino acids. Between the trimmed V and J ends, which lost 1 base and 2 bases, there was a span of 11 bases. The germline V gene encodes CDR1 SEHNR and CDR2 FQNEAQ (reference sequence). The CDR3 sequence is CASSLGRPLQETQYF. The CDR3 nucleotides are TGTGCCAGCAGCTTAGGTCGGCCTTTGCAAGAGACCCAGTACTTC.

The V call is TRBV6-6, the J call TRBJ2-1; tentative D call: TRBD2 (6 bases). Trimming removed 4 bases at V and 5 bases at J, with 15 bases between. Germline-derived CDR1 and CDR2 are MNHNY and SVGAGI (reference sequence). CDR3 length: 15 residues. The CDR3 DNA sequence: TGTGCCAGCAGTTTCATAGCGGAGAGAGACAATGAGCAGTTCTTC. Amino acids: CASSFIAERDNEQFF.

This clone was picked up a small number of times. The CDR3 is CASSPTGATNEKLFF. CDR3 nucleotide sequence: TGTGCCAGCAGTCCGACAGGGGCAACTAATGAAAAACTGTTTTTT. This chain links TRBV28 with TRBJ1-4, with 8 bases matching TRBD1. This CDR3 region has 15 residues. With V trimmed by 5 bases and J by 0 bases, 2 bases remained unmatched. Germline CDR1 MDHEN, CDR2 SYDVKM.

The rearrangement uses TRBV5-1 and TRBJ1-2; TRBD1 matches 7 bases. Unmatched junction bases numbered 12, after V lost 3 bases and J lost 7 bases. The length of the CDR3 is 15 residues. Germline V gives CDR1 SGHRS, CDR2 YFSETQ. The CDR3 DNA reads TGCGCCAGCAGCTACCGACAGGGAAACCTACGTGGCTACACCTTC. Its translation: CASSYRQGNLRGYTF.

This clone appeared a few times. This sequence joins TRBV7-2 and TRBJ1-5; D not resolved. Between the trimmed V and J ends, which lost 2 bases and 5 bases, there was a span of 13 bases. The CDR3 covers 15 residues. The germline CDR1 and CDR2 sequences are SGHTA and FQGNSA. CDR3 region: CASSLMAGGDQPQHF. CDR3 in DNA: TGTGCCAGCAGCTTAATGGCAGGCGGGGATCAGCCCCAGCATTTT. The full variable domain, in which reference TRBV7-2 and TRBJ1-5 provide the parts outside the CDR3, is GAGVSQSPSNKVTEKGKDVELRCDPISGHTALYWYRQSLGQGLEFLIYFQGNSAPDKSGLPSDRFSAERTGGSVSTLTIQRTQQEDSAVYLCASSLMAGGDQPQHFGDGTRLSIL.

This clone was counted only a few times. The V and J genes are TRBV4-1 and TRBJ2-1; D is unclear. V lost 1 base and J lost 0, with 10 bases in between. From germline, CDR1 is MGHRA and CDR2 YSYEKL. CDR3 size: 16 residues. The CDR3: CASSQGPRSSYNEQFF. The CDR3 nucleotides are TGCGCCAGCAGCCAAGGCCCCAGAAGCTCCTACAATGAGCAGTTCTTC.

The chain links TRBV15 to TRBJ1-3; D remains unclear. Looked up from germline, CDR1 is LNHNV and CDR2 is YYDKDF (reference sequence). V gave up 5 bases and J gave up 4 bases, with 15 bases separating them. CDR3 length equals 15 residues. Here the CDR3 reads CATSERAWPGNTIYF. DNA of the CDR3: TGTGCCACCAGCGAAAGGGCCTGGCCGGGAAACACCATATATTTT. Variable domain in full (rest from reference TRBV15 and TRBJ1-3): DAMVIQNPRYQVTQFGKPVTLSCSQTLNHNVMYWYQQKSSQAPKLLFHYYDKDFNNEADTPDNFQSRRPNTSFCFLDIRSPGLGDTAMYLCATSERAWPGNTIYFGEGSWLTVV.

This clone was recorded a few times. The CDR3 spells CASSPETEISYNEQFF. CDR3 sequence (DNA): TGTGCCAGCAGCCCTGAGACAGAGATCTCCTACAATGAGCAGTTCTTC. The chain carries TRBV7-8 and TRBJ2-1, with D possibly matching TRBD1 (5 bases). Germline V gene sequence: CDR1 SGHVS, CDR2 FQNEAQ. The CDR3 sequence is 16 residues long. With 5 bases removed from V and 0 bases from J, the gap between germline ends came to 14 bases. Drawing the rest from reference TRBV7-8 and TRBJ2-1, the complete variable domain is GAGVSQSPRYKVAKRGQDVALRCDPISGHVSLFWYQQALGQGPEFLTYFQNEAQLDKSGLPSDRFFAERPEGSVSTLKIQRTQQEDSAVYLCASSPETEISYNEQFFGPGTRLTVL.

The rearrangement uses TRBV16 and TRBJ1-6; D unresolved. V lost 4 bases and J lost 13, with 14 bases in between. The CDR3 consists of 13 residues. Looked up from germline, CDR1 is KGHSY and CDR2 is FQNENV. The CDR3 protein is CASSPAREWPLHF. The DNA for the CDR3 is TGTGCCAGCAGCCCCGCCCGCGAGTGGCCCCTCCACTTT.

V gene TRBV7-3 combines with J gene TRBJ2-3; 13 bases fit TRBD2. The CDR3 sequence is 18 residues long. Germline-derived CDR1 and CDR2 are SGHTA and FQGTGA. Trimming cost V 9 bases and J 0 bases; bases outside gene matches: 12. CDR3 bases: TGTGCCAGTAGGCAAGGGACTAGCGGGGTCCTTAGCACAGATACGCAGTATTTT. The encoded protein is CASRQGTSGVLSTDTQYF.